This T cell receptor beta chain was identified in a study of cytomegalovirus exposure and HLA in healthy donors. Study context: Ancestry clustering placed about 80% of some 400 genotyped donors in the Caucasian-associated cluster. General study findings and limits: A few CMV-associated chains were confirmed in vitro to be specific for CMV antigens. The study put roughly 160 TCR beta chains on its list as cytomegalovirus-associated. Usually a TCR sequence was rare, but some public TCRs were found in many donors.

CDR3 length equals 13 residues. Germline lookup yields CDR1 ENHRY and CDR2 SYGVKD. V was trimmed by 8 bases and J by 5 bases, leaving 13 bases between them. To note about this clone: Its antigen remains unknown.

The PCR ran on 60 Vbeta and 13 Jbeta primers. The repertoire was sequenced with immunoSEQ multiplex PCR; TCRdb's copy has only in-frame clones and lacks some. This sample has 13,000 to 15,000 clones, with roughly 64% found just once. The chain combines TRBV10-3 with TRBJ2-1; D is possibly TRBD2 (6 bases). Sample: PBMCs. This TCR was sampled from a woman between 45 and 60 years old in good health and CMV-seropositive. CDR3: CAIWAGSNNEQFF. CDR3 DNA: TGTGCCATCTGGGCGGGAAGTAACAATGAGCAGTTCTTC.